This TCR beta chain was sequenced for a study of blood T cells in healthy people across ages. Findings and caveats of the study: Any conclusive comparison of naive versus antigen-experienced cells was prevented by using unsorted PBMCs.

Combining a sample-barcoded 5' primer with a J-beta primer mix, a second PCR ran for 7 to 11 cycles. MiXCR, run by TCRdb on the 5' RACE reads, gives a single entry per CDR3 protein. The sample includes roughly 1.5 million distinct CDR3 sequences, 40% to 45% of them seen just once. About this clonotype: Antigen specificity is unknown.

The origin of this receptor is a woman aged 18-29 years in good health. Sequencing input: blood.

The CDR3 DNA sequence: TGTGCCAGCAGCCAAGCCAACGGGAGAGTACAAGAGACCCAGTACTTC. This encodes CASSQANGRVQETQYF. The chain is built from TRBV4-2 and TRBJ2-5, with D possibly TRBD2 on 6 matching bases. The V end lost 1 base, the J end lost 2 bases, and 14 bases lay between the germline ends. From germline, CDR1 is LGHNA and CDR2 YNFKEQ. The CDR3 extends over 16 amino acids.